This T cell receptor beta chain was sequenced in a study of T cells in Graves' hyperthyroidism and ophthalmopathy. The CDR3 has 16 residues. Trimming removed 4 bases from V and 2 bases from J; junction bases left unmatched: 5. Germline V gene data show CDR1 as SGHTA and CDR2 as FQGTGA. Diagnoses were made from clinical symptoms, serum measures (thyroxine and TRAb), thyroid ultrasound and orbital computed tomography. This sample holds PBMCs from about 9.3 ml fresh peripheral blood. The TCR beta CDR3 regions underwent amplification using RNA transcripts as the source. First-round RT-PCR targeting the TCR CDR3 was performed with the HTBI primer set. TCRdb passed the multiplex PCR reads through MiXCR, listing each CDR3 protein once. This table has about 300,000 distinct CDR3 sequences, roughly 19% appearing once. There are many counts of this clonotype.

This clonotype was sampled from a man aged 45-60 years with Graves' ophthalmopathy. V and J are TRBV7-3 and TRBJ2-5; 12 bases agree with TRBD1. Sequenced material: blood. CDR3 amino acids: CASSYGTGGWQETQYF. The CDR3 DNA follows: TGTGCCAGCAGCTATGGGACAGGGGGCTGGCAAGAGACCCAGTACTTC. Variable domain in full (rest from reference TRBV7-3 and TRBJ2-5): GAGVSQTPSNKVTEKGKYVELRCDPISGHTALYWYRQSLGQGPEFLIYFQGTGAADDSGLPNDRFFAVRPEGSVSTLKIQRTERGDSAVYLCASSYGTGGWQETQYFGPGTRLLVL.